This entry lists 2 T cell receptor beta chains sequenced from one sample in a study of T-cell memory formation after mild COVID-19. TCRdb recomputed calls from the 5' RACE reads with MiXCR, one row per CDR3 protein. The sample shows under 250,000 distinct CDR3 sequences, 9% to 10% of them seen only once. The sample comprised PBMCs or a T cell subset sorted from them (not recorded which). Receptor source: a man aged 18 to 30 who had mild COVID-19 (a few samples of this study predate the infection). Cell type and time point are not known.

This sequence joins TRBV14 and TRBJ2-5; TRBD1 or TRBD2 may be the D gene (5 bases each). CDR1 is SGHDN, CDR2 FVKESK, per germline. V was shortened by 5 bases and J by 2 bases, with 15 bases between the two germline ends. The CDR3 has 15 amino acids. The CDR3 DNA is TGTGCCAGCAGCTCGGGACGGAGATTTCAAGAGACCCAGTACTTC. This gives the protein CASSSGRRFQETQYF.

This clonotype was recorded at least ten times. This chain's CDR3 is CASSLTGVGLAKNIQYF. In DNA, the CDR3 is TGTGCCAGCAGTCTTACAGGGGTGGGCCTAGCCAAAAACATTCAGTACTTC. J is TRBJ2-4 and V is TRBV2; 7 nucleotides agree with TRBD1. The CDR3 is 17 amino acids. Trimming at V came to 5 bases and at J to 0 bases, leaving 10 bases not matched to a gene. The germline CDR1 and CDR2 sequences are SNHLY and FYNNEI.